These 21 T cell receptor beta chains were all obtained from the same sample, sequenced in a study of blood T cell repertoires in COVID-19. Produced via immunoSEQ multiplex PCR; TCRdb's table is partial and in-frame only. The repertoire holds 200,000 to 300,000 clones, with around four fifths as singletons. Material: peripheral blood. These receptors were obtained from a man aged 55 to 70 with acute or convalescent COVID-19.

The sample holds a few counts of this clone. The chain links TRBV27 to TRBJ2-3, with D tentatively TRBD2 (5 bases). There are 14 residues in the CDR3. Germline V gene lookup returns CDR1 MNHEY and CDR2 SMNVEV (reference sequence). The ends were cut back, 4 bases at V and 12 bases at J, with 20 bases in the middle. This CDR3 reads CASSSTQLRGSQYF. As DNA, the CDR3 is TGTGCCAGCAGTTCAACCCAACTACGTGGGAGTCAGTATTTT.

This clone occurred once. The gene calls are TRBV6-5 and TRBJ1-1; tentatively, D is TRBD1 (6 bases). Germline V gene lookup returns CDR1 MNHEY and CDR2 SVGAGI. V shed 5 bases and J shed 0 bases, with 10 bases lying between them. This CDR3 spans 14 amino acids. The CDR3 loop is CASSNRAMNTEAFF. In DNA, the CDR3 is TGTGCCAGCAGTAACAGGGCCATGAACACTGAAGCTTTCTTT.

This chain uses TRBV19 with TRBJ2-1, with 9 bases fitting TRBD2. The germline V gene has CDR1 LNHDA and CDR2 SQIVND (reference sequence). This CDR3 has 14 residues. Trimming at V came to 5 bases and at J to 7 bases, leaving 6 bases not matched to a gene. The CDR3 loop reads CASSLAGAGNEQFF. The CDR3 nucleotides read TGTGCCAGTAGTTTAGCGGGAGCAGGAAATGAGCAGTTCTTC.

This clone was detected a few times. The rearrangement uses TRBV4-3 and TRBJ2-2, with 10 bases fitting TRBD2. The J segment lost 1 base and the V segment lost 0 bases, leaving 14 bases of the junction unmatched. Germline V CDR1 and CDR2: LGHNA, YSLEER. The CDR3 has 21 amino acids. The CDR3 is CASSQDFWAAGGPMNTGELFF. As DNA, the CDR3 is TGCGCCAGCAGCCAAGATTTTTGGGCAGCGGGAGGGCCGATGAACACCGGGGAGCTGTTTTTT.

V and J are TRBV19 and TRBJ1-3; 8 bases line up with TRBD1. Trimming removed 10 bases from V and 0 bases from J; junction bases left unmatched: 8. The CDR3 covers 15 residues. Germline values: CDR1 LNHDA, CDR2 SQIVND (reference sequence). DNA for the CDR3: TGTGCCACTCACAGGGGGAGCTTCTCTGGAAACACCATATATTTT. Amino acids: CATHRGSFSGNTIYF. Complete variable domain (other parts from reference TRBV19 and TRBJ1-3): DGGITQSPKYLFRKEGQNVTLSCEQNLNHDAMYWYRQDPGQGLRLIYYSQIVNDFQKGDIAEGYSVSREKKESFPLTVTSAQKNPTAFYLCATHRGSFSGNTIYFGEGSWLTVV.

Notes on this clone: The sample carries other DNA sequences with the same CDR3. The rearrangement uses TRBV11-2 and TRBJ2-2, with a tentative D call TRBD1 (6 bases). The CDR3 loop spans 14 amino acids. Germline CDR1 and CDR2: SGHAT and FQNNGV. Trimming cost V 5 bases and J 1 base, with 8 bases left between them. CDR3 coding DNA: TGTGCCAGCAGCCGCAGGGGGAACACCGGGGAGCTGTTTTTT. Its translation is CASSRRGNTGELFF.

This clone was counted a single time. The chain combines TRBV3-1 (or the pseudogene TRBV3-2) with TRBJ2-1; perhaps TRBD1 as D (6 bases). The germline V and J ends were trimmed by 1 base and 0 bases, with 10 bases remaining between them. There are 16 residues in the CDR3. The germline gives CDR1 LGHDT, CDR2 YNNKEL (reference sequence). CDR3 region: CASSQGLQGSYNEQFF. CDR3 in DNA: TGTGCCAGCAGCCAAGGCTTACAGGGCTCCTACAATGAGCAGTTCTTC.

V gene TRBV28 combines with J gene TRBJ2-3, with TRBD2 matching over 7 bases. J was trimmed by 5 bases and V by 7 bases; bases with no gene match: 9. The germline gives CDR1 MDHEN, CDR2 SYDVKM. There are 14 residues in the CDR3. The CDR3 spells CASTLGRVEDTQYF. CDR3 DNA sequence: TGTGCCAGCACCCTGGGGAGGGTAGAAGATACGCAGTATTTT.

The genes are TRBV2 and TRBJ1-5, with 7 bases identical to TRBD1. The germline CDR1 and CDR2 sequences are SNHLY and FYNNEI. Trimming at V came to 5 bases and at J to 6 bases, leaving 4 bases not matched to a gene. CDR3 length: 13 residues. In nucleotides, the CDR3 is TGTGCCAGCAGTCCCGACAGGGTTCAGCCCCAGCATTTT. Amino acids: CASSPDRVQPQHF.

CDR3 protein: CASSQQQGYQETQYF. CDR3 bases: TGTGCCAGCAGCCAACAACAGGGCTACCAAGAGACCCAGTACTTC. This rearrangement joins TRBV3-1 (or the pseudogene TRBV3-2) to TRBJ2-5, with D perhaps TRBD1 (6 bases). The germline gives CDR1 LGHDT, CDR2 YNNKEL (reference sequence). Trimming cost V 2 bases and J 0 bases, with 10 bases left between them. This CDR3 is built from 15 residues.

The chain links TRBV5-5 to TRBJ2-7; D unclear. Deletions cut 1 base from V and 6 bases from J, with 11 bases between. Germline CDR1 SGHKS, CDR2 YYEKEE (reference sequence). The CDR3 is 13 amino acids. The CDR3 reads CASSLSHSGEQYF. CDR3 nucleotide sequence: TGTGCCAGCAGCTTGTCCCACTCTGGCGAGCAGTACTTC.

The rearrangement joins TRBV7-9 to TRBJ1-3; tentatively, D is TRBD1 (5 bases). The V gene's germline CDR1 is SEHNR and CDR2 FQNEAQ (reference sequence). The CDR3 covers 15 residues. V was clipped by 2 bases and J by 0 bases, with 8 bases between them. This CDR3 reads CASSLTTDSGNTIYF. CDR3 in DNA: TGTGCCAGCAGCTTAACGACAGACTCTGGAAACACCATATATTTT. The variable domain in full, completed from reference TRBV7-9 and TRBJ1-3, reads DTGVSQNPRHKITKRGQNVTFRCDPISEHNRLYWYRQTLGQGPEFLTYFQNEAQLEKSRLLSDRFSAERPKGSFSTLEIQRTEQGDSAMYLCASSLTTDSGNTIYFGEGSWLTVV.

The chain recombines TRBV4-2 with TRBJ2-2; 8 bases map to TRBD2. Germline V gene lookup returns CDR1 LGHNA and CDR2 YNFKEQ. The CDR3 loop spans 17 amino acids. J lost 5 bases, V lost 4 bases, and 12 bases had no gene match. This chain's CDR3 is CASSPPEAGEWTGELFF. CDR3 sequence (DNA): TGTGCCAGCAGCCCCCCCGAAGCGGGAGAGTGGACCGGGGAGCTGTTTTTT.

The V gene is TRBV29-1, the J gene TRBJ2-7, with a weak D call TRBD2 (5 bases). The ends were cut back, 0 bases at V and 0 bases at J, with 12 bases in the middle. CDR3 length: 15 amino acids. Looked up from germline, CDR1 is SQVTM and CDR2 is ANQGSEA. The CDR3 loop is CSVEDGERSSYEQYF. The CDR3 nucleotides read TGCAGCGTTGAAGACGGCGAGCGGAGCTCCTACGAGCAGTACTTC.

The chain is built from TRBV11-2 and TRBJ1-5, with 12 bases aligning to TRBD1. CDR3 length equals 15 residues. CDR1 and CDR2 (germline): SGHAT, FQNNGV. V was pared by 4 bases and J by 7 bases, with 5 bases of the junction left unmatched. The CDR3 DNA sequence: TGTGCCAGCAGCTGGGGACAGGGGGCCGGGCAGCCCCAGCATTTT. This gives the protein CASSWGQGAGQPQHF.

This clone was seen a single time. The chain uses TRBV7-6 and TRBJ2-1, with 9 bases identical to TRBD2. This CDR3 has 15 amino acids. Germline V lookup: CDR1 SGHVS, CDR2 FNYEAQ. With 1 base clipped from V and 6 bases from J, the junction kept 4 bases outside the gene matches. CDR3 sequence reads: CASSLVSGRSNEQFF. For the CDR3, the DNA is TGTGCCAGCAGCTTAGTAAGCGGGAGGAGCAATGAGCAGTTCTTC.

CDR3 nucleotide sequence: TGTGCCAGCAGTTACTCGACCATCCAGGGGGAGCAGTACTTC. It yields the protein CASSYSTIQGEQYF. The chain couples TRBV6-2 or TRBV6-3 to TRBJ2-7, with a possible D match to TRBD1 (6 bases). The CDR3 runs to 14 residues. Germline CDR1 is MNHEY and CDR2 is SVGEGT. V was pared by 0 bases and J by 7 bases, with 13 bases between.

V gene TRBV27 combines with J gene TRBJ1-2; no firm D call. V was trimmed by 0 bases and J by 3 bases, leaving 11 bases between them. The germline CDR1 and CDR2 sequences are MNHEY and SMNVEV (reference sequence). This CDR3 region has 15 residues. CDR3 bases: TGTGCCAGCAGTTTATCGCGCAGGATAGACTATGGCTACACCTTC. As protein: CASSLSRRIDYGYTF.

This chain links TRBV4-1 with TRBJ1-5; no definite D call. Germline CDR1 and CDR2: MGHRA and YSYEKL. This CDR3 region has 14 residues. The V end was cut by 7 bases, the J end by 1 base, with 11 bases between. The CDR3 bases are TGCGCCAGCAAGCCCGCAGGAAGCAATCAGCCCCAGCATTTT. It codes for CASKPAGSNQPQHF.

This chain joins TRBV19 and TRBJ1-5; TRBD1 matches 10 bases. The CDR3 totals 17 residues. Per the germline V gene, CDR1 is LNHDA and CDR2 is SQIVND (reference sequence). Germline trimming cut 5 bases from V and 1 base from J; bases unmatched to any gene: 8. In DNA, the CDR3 is TGTGCCAGTAGTTTGCGACAGGGGGCTACGAGCAATCAGCCCCAGCATTTT. It codes for CASSLRQGATSNQPQHF.

This rearrangement joins TRBV10-3 to TRBJ2-1; TRBD1 agrees at 9 bases. The CDR3 contains 15 residues. V lost 2 bases, J lost 7 bases, and 6 bases stayed unmatched. Germline V CDR1 and CDR2: ENHRY, SYGVKD. CDR3 nucleotides: TGTGCCATCAGTGAGCCGGGACAGGGAGGAAATGAGCAGTTCTTC. Translating gives CAISEPGQGGNEQFF.